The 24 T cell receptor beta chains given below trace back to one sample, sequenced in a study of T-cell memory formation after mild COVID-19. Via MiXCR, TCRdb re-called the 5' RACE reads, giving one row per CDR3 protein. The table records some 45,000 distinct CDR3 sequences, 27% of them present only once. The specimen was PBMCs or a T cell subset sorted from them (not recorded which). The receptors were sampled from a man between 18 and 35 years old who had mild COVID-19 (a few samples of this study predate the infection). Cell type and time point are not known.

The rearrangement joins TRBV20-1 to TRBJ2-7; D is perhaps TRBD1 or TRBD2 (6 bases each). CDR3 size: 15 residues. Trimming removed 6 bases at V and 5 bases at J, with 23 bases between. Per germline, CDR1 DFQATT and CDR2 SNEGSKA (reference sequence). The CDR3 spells CSAEGEDSRRDEQYF. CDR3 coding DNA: TGCAGTGCCGAGGGTGAGGACAGCCGGAGGGACGAGCAGTACTTC.

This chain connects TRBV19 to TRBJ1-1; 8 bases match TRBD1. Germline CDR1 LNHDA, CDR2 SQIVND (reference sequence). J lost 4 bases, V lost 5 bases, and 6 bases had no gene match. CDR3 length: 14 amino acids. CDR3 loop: CASSPTGVGTEAFF. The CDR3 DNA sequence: TGTGCCAGTAGTCCGACAGGGGTAGGCACTGAAGCTTTCTTT. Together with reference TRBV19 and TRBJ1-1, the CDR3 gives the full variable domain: DGGITQSPKYLFRKEGQNVTLSCEQNLNHDAMYWYRQDPGQGLRLIYYSQIVNDFQKGDIAEGYSVSREKKESFPLTVTSAQKNPTAFYLCASSPTGVGTEAFFGQGTRLTVV.

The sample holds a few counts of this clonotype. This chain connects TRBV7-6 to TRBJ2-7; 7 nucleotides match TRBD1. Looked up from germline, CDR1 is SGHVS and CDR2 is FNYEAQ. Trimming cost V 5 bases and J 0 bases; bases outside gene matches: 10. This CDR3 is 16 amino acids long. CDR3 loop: CASSERTGPSSYEQYF. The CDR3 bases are TGTGCCAGCAGCGAAAGGACAGGCCCGAGCTCCTACGAGCAGTACTTC.

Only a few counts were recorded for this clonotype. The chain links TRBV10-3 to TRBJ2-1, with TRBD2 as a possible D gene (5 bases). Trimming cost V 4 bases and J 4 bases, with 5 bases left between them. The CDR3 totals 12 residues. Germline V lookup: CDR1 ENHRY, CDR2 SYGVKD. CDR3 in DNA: TGTGCCATCAGTGGAGGGTACAATGAGCAGTTCTTC. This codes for CAISGGYNEQFF.

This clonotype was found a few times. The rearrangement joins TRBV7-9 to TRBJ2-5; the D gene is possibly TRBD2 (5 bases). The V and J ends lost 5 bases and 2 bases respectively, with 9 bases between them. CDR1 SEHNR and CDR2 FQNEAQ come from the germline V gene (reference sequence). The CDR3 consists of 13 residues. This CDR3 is CASSPRTQETQYF. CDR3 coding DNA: TGTGCCAGCAGCCCGAGGACTCAAGAGACCCAGTACTTC.

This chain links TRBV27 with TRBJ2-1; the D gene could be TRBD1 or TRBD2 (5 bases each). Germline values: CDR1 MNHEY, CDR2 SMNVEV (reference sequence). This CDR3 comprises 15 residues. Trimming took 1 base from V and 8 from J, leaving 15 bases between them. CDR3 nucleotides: TGTGCCAGCAGTTTATGGGACCCGGGGTCCGATGAGCAGTTCTTC. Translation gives CASSLWDPGSDEQFF.

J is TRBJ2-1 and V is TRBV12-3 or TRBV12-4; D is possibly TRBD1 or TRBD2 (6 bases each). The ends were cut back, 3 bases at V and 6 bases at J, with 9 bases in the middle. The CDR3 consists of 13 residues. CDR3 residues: CASSFGGRNEQFF. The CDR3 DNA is TGTGCCAGCAGTTTCGGGGGCCGCAATGAGCAGTTCTTC.

CDR3 in DNA: TGTGCCAGCAGTTACTCGGGGCTAGCGGAGACCCAGTACTTC. Its translation: CASSYSGLAETQYF. This chain connects TRBV6-6 to TRBJ2-5; D possibly corresponds to TRBD2 (6 bases). Germline CDR1 is MNHNY and CDR2 is SVGAGI (reference sequence). Trimming shortened V by 0 bases and J by 5 bases, and 10 bases separated the two germline ends. This CDR3 spans 14 amino acids.

CDR3 protein: CASSQEGTGKSTDTQYF. In DNA form, the CDR3 reads TGCGCCAGCAGCCAAGAGGGAACAGGGAAGAGCACAGATACGCAGTATTTT. The chain employs TRBV4-3 and TRBJ2-3; D perhaps matches TRBD1 (6 bases). V was pared by 0 bases and J by 0 bases, with 13 bases between. The CDR3 is 17 amino acids. The germline CDR1 and CDR2 sequences are LGHNA and YSLEER.

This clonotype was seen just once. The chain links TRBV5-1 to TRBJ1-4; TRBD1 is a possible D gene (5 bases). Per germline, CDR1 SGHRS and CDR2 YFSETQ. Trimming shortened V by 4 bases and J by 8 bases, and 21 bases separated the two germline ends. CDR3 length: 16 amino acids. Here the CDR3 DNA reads TGCGCCAGCAGCCTTCAGCCCGGGACCCCTGCGGAAAAACTGTTTTTT. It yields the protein CASSLQPGTPAEKLFF.

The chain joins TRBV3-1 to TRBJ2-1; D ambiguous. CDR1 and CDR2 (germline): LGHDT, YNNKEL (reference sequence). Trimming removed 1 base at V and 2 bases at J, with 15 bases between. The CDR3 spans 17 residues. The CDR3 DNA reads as TGTGCCAGCAGCCAAGCCGAGATGCGAGCCGCCTACAATGAGCAGTTCTTC. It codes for CASSQAEMRAAYNEQFF.

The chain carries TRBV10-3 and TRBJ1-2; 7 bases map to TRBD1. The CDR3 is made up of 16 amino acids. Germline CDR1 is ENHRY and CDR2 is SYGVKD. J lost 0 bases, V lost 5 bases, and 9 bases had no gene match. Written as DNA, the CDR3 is TGTGCCATCAGTCACAGGGGTGGCAACTCTAACTATGGCTACACCTTC. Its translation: CAISHRGGNSNYGYTF.

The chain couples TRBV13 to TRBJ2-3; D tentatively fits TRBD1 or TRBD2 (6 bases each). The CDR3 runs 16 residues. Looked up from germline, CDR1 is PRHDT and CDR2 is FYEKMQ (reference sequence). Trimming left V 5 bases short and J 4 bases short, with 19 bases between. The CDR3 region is CASSLAGGEGADTQYF. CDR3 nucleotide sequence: TGTGCCAGCAGCCTCGCCGGGGGCGAGGGAGCAGATACGCAGTATTTT.

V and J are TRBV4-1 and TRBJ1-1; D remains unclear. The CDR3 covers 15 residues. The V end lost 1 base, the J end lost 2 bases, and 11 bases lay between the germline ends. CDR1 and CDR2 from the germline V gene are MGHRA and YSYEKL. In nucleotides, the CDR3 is TGCGCCAGCAGCCAAGCAAGACTGACCAACACTGAAGCTTTCTTT. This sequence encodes CASSQARLTNTEAFF.

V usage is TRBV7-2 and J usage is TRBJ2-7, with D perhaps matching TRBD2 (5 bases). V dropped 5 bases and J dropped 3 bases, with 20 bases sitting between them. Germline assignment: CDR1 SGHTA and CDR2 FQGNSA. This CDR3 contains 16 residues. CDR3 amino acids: CASSPHFPGVNYEQYF. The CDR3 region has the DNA TGTGCCAGCAGCCCCCACTTTCCCGGGGTTAACTACGAGCAGTACTTC.

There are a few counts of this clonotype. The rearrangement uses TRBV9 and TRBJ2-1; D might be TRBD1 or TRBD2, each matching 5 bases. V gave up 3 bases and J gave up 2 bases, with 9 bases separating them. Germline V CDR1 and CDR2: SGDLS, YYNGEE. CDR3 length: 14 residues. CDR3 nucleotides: TGTGCCAGCAGCGGGACGGGGCCCTACAATGAGCAGTTCTTC. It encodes CASSGTGPYNEQFF.

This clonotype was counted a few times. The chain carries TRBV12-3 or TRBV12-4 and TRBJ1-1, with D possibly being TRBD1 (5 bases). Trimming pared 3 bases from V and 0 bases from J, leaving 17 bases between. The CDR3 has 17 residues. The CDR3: CASSLSPGTRLNTEAFF. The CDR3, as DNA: TGTGCCAGCAGTTTGTCTCCAGGGACCAGATTGAACACTGAAGCTTTCTTT.

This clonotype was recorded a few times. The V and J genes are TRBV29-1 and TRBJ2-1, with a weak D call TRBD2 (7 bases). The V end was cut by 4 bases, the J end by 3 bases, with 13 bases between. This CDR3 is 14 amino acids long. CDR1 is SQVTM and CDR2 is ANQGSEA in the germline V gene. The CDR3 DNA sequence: TGCAGCGTTGCGGGGGGCCTGGGCTACAATGAGCAGTTCTTC. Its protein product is CSVAGGLGYNEQFF.

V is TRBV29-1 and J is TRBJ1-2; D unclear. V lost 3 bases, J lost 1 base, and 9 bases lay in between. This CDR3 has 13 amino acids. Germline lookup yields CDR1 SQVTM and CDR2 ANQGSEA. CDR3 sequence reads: CSVEGKGNYGYTF. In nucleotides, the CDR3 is TGCAGCGTTGAGGGGAAGGGTAACTATGGCTACACCTTC.

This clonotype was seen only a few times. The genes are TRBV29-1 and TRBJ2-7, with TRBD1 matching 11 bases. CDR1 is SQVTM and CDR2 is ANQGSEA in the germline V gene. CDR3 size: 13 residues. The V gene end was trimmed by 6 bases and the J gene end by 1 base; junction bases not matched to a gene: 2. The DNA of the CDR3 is TGCAGCGTCCGGGACAGGGGGTCCTACGAGCAGTACTTC. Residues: CSVRDRGSYEQYF.

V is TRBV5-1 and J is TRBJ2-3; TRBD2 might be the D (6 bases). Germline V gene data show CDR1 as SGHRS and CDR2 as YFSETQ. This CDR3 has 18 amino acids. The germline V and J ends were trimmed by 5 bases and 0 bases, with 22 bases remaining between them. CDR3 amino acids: CASREGRAAEISTDTQYF. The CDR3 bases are TGCGCCAGCAGGGAGGGGCGAGCCGCCGAAATTAGCACAGATACGCAGTATTTT.

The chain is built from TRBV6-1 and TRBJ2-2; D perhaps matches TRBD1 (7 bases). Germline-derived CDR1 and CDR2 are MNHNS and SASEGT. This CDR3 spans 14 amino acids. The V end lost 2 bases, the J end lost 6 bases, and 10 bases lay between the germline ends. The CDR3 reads CASSERRGPGELFF. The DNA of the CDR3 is TGTGCCAGCAGTGAACGGAGGGGGCCCGGGGAGCTGTTTTTT.

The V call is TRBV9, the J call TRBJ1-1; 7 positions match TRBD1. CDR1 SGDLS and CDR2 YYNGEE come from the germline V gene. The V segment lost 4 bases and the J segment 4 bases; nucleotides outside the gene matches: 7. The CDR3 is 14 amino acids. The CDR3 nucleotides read TGTGCCAGCAGCCTTACAGGGGTTCGCACTGAAGCTTTCTTT. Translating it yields CASSLTGVRTEAFF.

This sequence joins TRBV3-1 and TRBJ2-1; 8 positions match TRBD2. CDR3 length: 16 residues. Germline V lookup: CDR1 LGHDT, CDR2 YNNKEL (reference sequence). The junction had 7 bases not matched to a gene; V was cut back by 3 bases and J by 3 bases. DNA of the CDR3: TGTGCCAGCAGCCACCTCTTGGGGACTAGCTACAATGAGCAGTTCTTC. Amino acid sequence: CASSHLLGTSYNEQFF.